This TCR beta chain came from a study of PD-1 blockade in classical Hodgkin lymphoma. Patients all relapsed after autologous stem cell transplantation, and there was variation in brentuximab vedotin exposure. This clone was detected once. The CDR3 covers 13 residues. Per the germline V gene, CDR1 is MDHEN and CDR2 is SYDVKM. V lost 4 bases, J lost 2 bases, and 9 bases lay in between. Clones were sequenced by immunoSEQ multiplex PCR, and TCRdb holds only the in-frame ones, with some missing. The repertoire holds 35,000 to 50,000 clones, with about 70% as singletons. This sequence was found in a human donor with classical Hodgkin lymphoma. The rearrangement links TRBV28 to TRBJ2-7, with D possibly being TRBD2 (5 bases). The material was peripheral blood mononuclear cells (PBMCs), obtained at baseline. The CDR3 region is CASSWVEAYEQYF. Here the CDR3 DNA reads TGTGCCAGCAGTTGGGTGGAGGCCTACGAGCAGTACTTC.